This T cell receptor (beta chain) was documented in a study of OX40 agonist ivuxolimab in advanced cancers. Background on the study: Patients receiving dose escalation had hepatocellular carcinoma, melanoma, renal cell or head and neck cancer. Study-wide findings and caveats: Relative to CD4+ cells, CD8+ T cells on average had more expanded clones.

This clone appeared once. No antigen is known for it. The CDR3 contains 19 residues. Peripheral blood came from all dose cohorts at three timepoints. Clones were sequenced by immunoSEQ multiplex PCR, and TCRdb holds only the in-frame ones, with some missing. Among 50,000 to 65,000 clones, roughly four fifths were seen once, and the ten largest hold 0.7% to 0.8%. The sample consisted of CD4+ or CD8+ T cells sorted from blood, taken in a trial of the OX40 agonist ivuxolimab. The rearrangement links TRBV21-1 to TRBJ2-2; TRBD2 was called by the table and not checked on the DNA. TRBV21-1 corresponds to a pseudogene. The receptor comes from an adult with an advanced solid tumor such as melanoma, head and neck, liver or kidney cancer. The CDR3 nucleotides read TGTGCCAGCACCTCCCTCTCCTCCTCCGGGGGGGCACACACCGGGGAGCTGTTTTTT. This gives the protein CASTSLSSSGGAHTGELFF.